A single sample is the source of the 20 T cell receptor beta chains below, sequenced in a study of T cell changes during pregnancy in multiple sclerosis. Sequencing used immunoSEQ multiplex PCR; TCRdb keeps in-frame clones, though not all of them. There are tens of thousands of clones in the sample; 70% to 90% occur only once, and around 6.9% lies in the top ten. The material sequenced was CD8+ T cells from peripheral blood mononuclear cells, taken in the second trimester of pregnancy. The receptors were sampled from a female donor with multiple sclerosis, enrolled in a pregnancy study.

Notes on this clone: A read error may produce the germline difference seen at one junction end. The chain carries TRBV11-3 and TRBJ2-1; no clear D. CDR3 length: 12 amino acids. Germline values: CDR1 SGHNT, CDR2 YENEEA. The DNA of the CDR3 is TGTGCCAACAGCTTCCCAGGTAGTGAGCAGTTCTTC. Translated, it gives CANSFPGSEQFF.

This clone occurred a few times. V gene TRBV4-1 combines with J gene TRBJ2-7, with D possibly matching TRBD1 (6 bases). Germline CDR1 and CDR2: MGHRA and YSYEKL. Trimming removed 0 bases from V and 2 bases from J, with 14 bases in between. The CDR3 has 16 amino acids. The CDR3 sequence: CASSQDGQGLTYEQYF. The CDR3, as DNA: TGCGCCAGCAGCCAAGATGGTCAGGGGCTGACCTACGAGCAGTACTTC.

V and J are TRBV10-3 and TRBJ2-1; 8 bases map to TRBD2. CDR3 size: 15 residues. V shed 3 bases and J 7 bases; nucleotides not matched to a gene: 8. Germline lookup yields CDR1 ENHRY and CDR2 SYGVKD. The CDR3: CAISDSSGSVNEQFF. CDR3 bases: TGTGCCATCAGTGATTCCAGCGGGAGTGTGAATGAGCAGTTCTTC.

This clone showed up just a few times. V gene TRBV7-2 combines with J gene TRBJ1-2; D is uncertain. The germline V gene has CDR1 SGHTA and CDR2 FQGNSA. The V end lost 2 bases, the J end lost 3 bases, and 10 bases lay between the germline ends. The CDR3 loop spans 14 amino acids. DNA of the CDR3: TGTGCCAGCAGCTTAATGCGGGTTGACTATGGCTACACCTTC. Its translation is CASSLMRVDYGYTF.

The chain employs TRBV7-2 and TRBJ2-2; TRBD2 might be the D (5 bases). The V end was cut by 1 base, the J end by 7 bases, with 19 bases between. The CDR3 runs 17 residues. Germline assignment: CDR1 SGHTA and CDR2 FQGNSA. CDR3 in amino acids: CASSLVWGGSLYGELFF. The CDR3 DNA reads TGTGCCAGCAGCTTAGTATGGGGTGGGAGCCTATACGGGGAGCTGTTTTTT.

The rearrangement links TRBV4-1 to TRBJ2-5; 8 bases align to TRBD2. The CDR3 length is 17 residues. Germline CDR1 reads MGHRA; CDR2 reads YSYEKL. V lost 0 bases and J lost 0; bases outside the gene matches: 6. CDR3: CASSQDRTSGHQETQYF. The DNA for the CDR3 is TGCGCCAGCAGCCAAGATAGAACTAGCGGCCACCAAGAGACCCAGTACTTC.

The rearrangement links TRBV28 to TRBJ2-5; possibly TRBD1 for D (7 bases). Deletions cut 6 bases from V and 5 bases from J, with 25 bases between. This CDR3 spans 17 amino acids. Germline V gives CDR1 MDHEN, CDR2 SYDVKM. DNA for the CDR3: TGTGCCAGCAGCTCAATCCAGGGGGGATGGCTAGTGGAGACCCAGTACTTC. It encodes CASSSIQGGWLVETQYF.

This clone was seen once. The rearrangement uses TRBV30 and TRBJ1-6; perhaps TRBD1 as D (5 bases). This CDR3 is built from 12 residues. CDR1 is GTSNPN, CDR2 SVGIG, per germline (reference sequence). V was cut by 7 bases and J by 9 bases, with 13 bases left in between. CDR3 residues: CASTGVGSPLHF. The CDR3 DNA reads TGTGCCTCGACGGGGGTGGGTTCACCCCTCCACTTT.

V usage is TRBV28 and J usage is TRBJ2-1; D is uncertain. V was pared by 6 bases and J by 0 bases, with 12 bases between. Germline V gene data show CDR1 as MDHEN and CDR2 as SYDVKM. This CDR3 is built from 15 residues. CDR3 nucleotides: TGTGCCAGCAGCCCAAATAGCAACTCCTACAATGAGCAGTTCTTC. This translates into CASSPNSNSYNEQFF.

CDR3 sequence (DNA): TGTGCCAGCAGCTCCCCGGGGTCCTACGAGCAGTACTTC. This sequence encodes CASSSPGSYEQYF. J is TRBJ2-7 and V is TRBV13; D perhaps matches TRBD2 (5 bases). The CDR3 is made up of 13 amino acids. Per germline, CDR1 PRHDT and CDR2 FYEKMQ (reference sequence). Trimming took 4 bases from V and 1 from J, leaving 8 bases between them.

This clone showed up just once. The chain is built from TRBV6-5 and TRBJ1-1; 7 bases match TRBD1. CDR3 length equals 15 residues. Trimming cost V 0 bases and J 4 bases; bases outside gene matches: 5. Germline lookup yields CDR1 MNHEY and CDR2 SVGAGI. The CDR3 loop reads CASSYSQGVGTEAFF. For the CDR3, the DNA is TGTGCCAGCAGTTACTCGCAGGGGGTCGGCACTGAAGCTTTCTTT.

The chain combines TRBV19 with TRBJ2-2, with D perhaps matching TRBD2 (5 bases). This CDR3 has 14 amino acids. The V and J ends lost 2 bases and 5 bases respectively, with 9 bases between them. CDR1 is LNHDA and CDR2 is SQIVND in the germline V gene (reference sequence). The CDR3 DNA reads TGTGCCAGTAGTATACCGGGGTATACCGGGGAGCTGTTTTTT. It yields the protein CASSIPGYTGELFF.

The rearrangement joins TRBV27 to TRBJ1-5; D gene uncertain. V dropped 2 bases and J dropped 7 bases, with 12 bases sitting between them. The CDR3 is 14 amino acids. The germline V gene encodes CDR1 MNHEY and CDR2 SMNVEV (reference sequence). The CDR3 here is CASSLTPTGQPQHF. In nucleotides, the CDR3 is TGTGCCAGCAGTTTAACCCCGACCGGGCAGCCCCAGCATTTT.

The V call is TRBV16, the J call TRBJ1-4; 7 nucleotides align to TRBD1. Unmatched junction bases numbered 6, after V lost 6 bases and J lost 5 bases. The CDR3 is made up of 14 amino acids. The germline CDR1 and CDR2 sequences are KGHSY and FQNENV. The CDR3 DNA reads TGTGCCAGCAGACGGACAGGTTCAAATGAAAAACTGTTTTTT. It translates to CASRRTGSNEKLFF.

The rearrangement links TRBV27 to TRBJ1-2; 8 bases fit TRBD1. This CDR3 has 14 amino acids. V lost 6 bases, J lost 5 bases, and 8 bases stayed unmatched. Germline V lookup: CDR1 MNHEY, CDR2 SMNVEV (reference sequence). CDR3 bases: TGTGCCAGCAGGGATGGGACAGGATTTTATGGCTACACCTTC. This gives the protein CASRDGTGFYGYTF.

The CDR3 DNA sequence: TGTGCCAGCAGCCCGCAAGGGGAGGTTTTAGAGACCCAGTACTTC. Translation: CASSPQGEVLETQYF. The J gene is TRBJ2-5, the V gene TRBV9; TRBD2 is a possible D gene (6 bases). V was pared by 4 bases and J by 4 bases, with 17 bases between. Germline V lookup: CDR1 SGDLS, CDR2 YYNGEE. CDR3 length: 15 residues.

Only one count was recorded for this clone. The V gene is TRBV6-1, the J gene TRBJ2-7; the D gene is possibly TRBD2 (5 bases). In germline, CDR1 is MNHNS, CDR2 SASEGT. The CDR3 loop spans 14 amino acids. Trimming shortened V by 2 bases and J by 5 bases, and 13 bases separated the two germline ends. The CDR3 sequence is CASSEWSRGHEQYF. Written as DNA, the CDR3 is TGTGCCAGCAGTGAATGGTCGCGAGGGCACGAGCAGTACTTC.

V is TRBV27 and J is TRBJ2-5; 11 positions match TRBD2. CDR1 and CDR2 (germline): MNHEY, SMNVEV (reference sequence). The CDR3 length is 17 residues. Losses at the gene ends were 5 bases for V and 2 bases for J; bases not matched to a gene: 10. The CDR3 region has the DNA TGTGCCAGCAGTCTACGGGGTAGCGGGAGGGTACAAGAGACCCAGTACTTC. Encoded protein: CASSLRGSGRVQETQYF.

V gene TRBV28 combines with J gene TRBJ2-4, with D unresolved. CDR1 is MDHEN and CDR2 is SYDVKM in the germline V gene. This CDR3 spans 12 amino acids. Trimming cost V 5 bases and J 6 bases, with 8 bases left between them. The CDR3 nucleotides read TGTGCCAGCAGTCCTCACTTAAACATTCAGTACTTC. It translates to CASSPHLNIQYF.

The gene calls are TRBV19 and TRBJ1-1; the D gene is possibly TRBD1 (6 bases). Germline V gene data show CDR1 as LNHDA and CDR2 as SQIVND (reference sequence). With 3 bases removed from V and 5 bases from J, the gap between germline ends came to 22 bases. This CDR3 region has 17 residues. This CDR3 is CASSISGPIQGGTEAFF. The CDR3 DNA sequence: TGTGCCAGTAGTATTTCGGGACCAATACAGGGAGGGACTGAAGCTTTCTTT.